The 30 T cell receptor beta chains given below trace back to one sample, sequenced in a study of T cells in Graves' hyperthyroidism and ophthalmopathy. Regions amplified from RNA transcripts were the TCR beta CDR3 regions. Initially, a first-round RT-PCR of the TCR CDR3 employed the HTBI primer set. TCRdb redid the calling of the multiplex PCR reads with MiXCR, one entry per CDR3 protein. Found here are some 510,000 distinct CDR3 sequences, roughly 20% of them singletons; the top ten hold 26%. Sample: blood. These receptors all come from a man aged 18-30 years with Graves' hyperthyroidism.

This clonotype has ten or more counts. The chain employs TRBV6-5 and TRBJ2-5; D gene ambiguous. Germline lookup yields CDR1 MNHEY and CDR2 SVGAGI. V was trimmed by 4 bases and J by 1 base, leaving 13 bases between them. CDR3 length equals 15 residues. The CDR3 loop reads CASSFLSSTQETQYF. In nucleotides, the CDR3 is TGTGCCAGCAGTTTCCTCTCCAGTACCCAAGAGACCCAGTACTTC.

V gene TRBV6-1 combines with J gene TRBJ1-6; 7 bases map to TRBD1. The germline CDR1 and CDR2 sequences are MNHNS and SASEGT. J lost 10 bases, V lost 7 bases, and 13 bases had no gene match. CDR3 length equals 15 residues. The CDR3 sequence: CASTQEGTAGSPLHF. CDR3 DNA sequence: TGTGCCAGCACCCAAGAGGGGACAGCCGGATCACCCCTCCACTTT.

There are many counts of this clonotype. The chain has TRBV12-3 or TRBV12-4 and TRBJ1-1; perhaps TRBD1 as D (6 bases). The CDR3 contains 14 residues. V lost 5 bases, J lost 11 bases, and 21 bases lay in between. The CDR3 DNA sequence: TGTGCCAGCAGTCCCAGTGGGACATCCCCAGTGGCTTTCTTT. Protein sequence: CASSPSGTSPVAFF.

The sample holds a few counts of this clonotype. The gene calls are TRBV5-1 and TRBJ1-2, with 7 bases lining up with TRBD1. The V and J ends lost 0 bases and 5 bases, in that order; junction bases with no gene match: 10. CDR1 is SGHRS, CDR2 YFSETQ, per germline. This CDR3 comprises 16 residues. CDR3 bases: TGCGCCAGCAGCTTGGCCAGGACAGGAGGGCCGTATGGCTACACCTTC. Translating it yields CASSLARTGGPYGYTF.

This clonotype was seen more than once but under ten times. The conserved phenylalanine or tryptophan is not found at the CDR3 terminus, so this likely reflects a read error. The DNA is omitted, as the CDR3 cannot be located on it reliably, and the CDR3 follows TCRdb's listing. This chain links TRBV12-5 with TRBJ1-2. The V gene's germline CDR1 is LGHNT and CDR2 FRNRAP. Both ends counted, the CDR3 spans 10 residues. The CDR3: CASGLVKKGP.

The chain's CDR3 is CASSPQATGYNYGYTF. The CDR3 DNA reads as TGTGCCAGCTCACCCCAAGCCACAGGCTATAACTATGGCTACACCTTC. The chain employs TRBV18 and TRBJ1-2; D perhaps matches TRBD1 (5 bases). Trimming removed 3 bases from V and 1 base from J, with 15 bases in between. The CDR3 has 16 amino acids. Germline CDR1 is KGHSH and CDR2 is LQKENI.

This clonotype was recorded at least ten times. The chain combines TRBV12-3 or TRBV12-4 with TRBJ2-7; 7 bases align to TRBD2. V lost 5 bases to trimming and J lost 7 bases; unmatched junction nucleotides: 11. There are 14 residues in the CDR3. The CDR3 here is CASSPFRDYREQYF. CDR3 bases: TGTGCCAGCAGTCCATTCCGGGACTATCGAGAGCAGTACTTC.

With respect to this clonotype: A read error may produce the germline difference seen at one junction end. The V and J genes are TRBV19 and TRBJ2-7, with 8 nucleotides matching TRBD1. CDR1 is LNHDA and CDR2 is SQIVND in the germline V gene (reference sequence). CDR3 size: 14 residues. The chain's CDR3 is CASSIEQGDYEQDF. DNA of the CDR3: TGTGCCAGTAGTATCGAACAGGGGGATTACGAGCAGGACTTC.

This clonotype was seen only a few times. In nucleotides, the CDR3 is TGTGCCAGCCATAAAGGGACCTTTGGAAACACCATATATTTT. This gives the protein CASHKGTFGNTIYF. V is TRBV6-1 and J is TRBJ1-3; TRBD1 might be the D (5 bases). CDR1 is MNHNS, CDR2 SASEGT, per germline. CDR3 length: 14 residues. V was cut by 8 bases and J by 3 bases, with 14 bases left in between.

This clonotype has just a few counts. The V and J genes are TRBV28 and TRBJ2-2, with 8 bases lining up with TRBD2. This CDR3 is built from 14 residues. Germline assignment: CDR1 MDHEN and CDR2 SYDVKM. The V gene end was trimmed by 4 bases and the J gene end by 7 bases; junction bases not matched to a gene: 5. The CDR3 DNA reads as TGTGCCAGCAGTTACGGGGGGGCTGGCGGGGAGCTGTTTTTT. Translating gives CASSYGGAGGELFF.

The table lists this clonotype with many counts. The CDR3 DNA is TGTGCCACCAGCCCCCTTTTCAACTCCTACGAGCAGTACTTC. Translation: CATSPLFNSYEQYF. This chain connects TRBV15 to TRBJ2-7; D is ambiguous. Germline lookup yields CDR1 LNHNV and CDR2 YYDKDF (reference sequence). This CDR3 region has 14 residues. Trimming cost V 5 bases and J 0 bases, with 11 bases left between them. Combining the CDR3 with reference TRBV15 and TRBJ2-7 gives the whole variable domain DAMVIQNPRYQVTQFGKPVTLSCSQTLNHNVMYWYQQKSSQAPKLLFHYYDKDFNNEADTPDNFQSRRPNTSFCFLDIRSPGLGDTAMYLCATSPLFNSYEQYFGPGTRLTVT.

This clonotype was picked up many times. The CDR3 is CASGPRVDGELFF. In DNA form, the CDR3 reads TGTGCTAGTGGTCCCAGGGTGGACGGGGAGCTGTTTTTT. This rearrangement joins TRBV12-5 to TRBJ2-2; weak D call: TRBD1 (5 bases). V shed 5 bases and J shed 7 bases, with 11 bases lying between them. Germline V CDR1 and CDR2: LGHNT, FRNRAP. The CDR3 length is 13 residues.

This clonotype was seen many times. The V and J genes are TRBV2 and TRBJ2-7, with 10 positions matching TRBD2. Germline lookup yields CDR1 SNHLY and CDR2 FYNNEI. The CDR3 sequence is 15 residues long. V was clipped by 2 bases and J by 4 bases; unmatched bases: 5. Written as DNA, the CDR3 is TGTGCCAGCAGTGAACTAGCGGGGGATATTTACGAGCAGTACTTC. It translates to CASSELAGDIYEQYF.

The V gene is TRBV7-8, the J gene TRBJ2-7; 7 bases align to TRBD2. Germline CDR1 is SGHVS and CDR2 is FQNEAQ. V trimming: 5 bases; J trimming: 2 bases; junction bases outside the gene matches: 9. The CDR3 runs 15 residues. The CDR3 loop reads CASSIPDGGTYEQYF. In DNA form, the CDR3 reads TGTGCCAGCAGCATTCCTGACGGGGGGACCTACGAGCAGTACTTC.

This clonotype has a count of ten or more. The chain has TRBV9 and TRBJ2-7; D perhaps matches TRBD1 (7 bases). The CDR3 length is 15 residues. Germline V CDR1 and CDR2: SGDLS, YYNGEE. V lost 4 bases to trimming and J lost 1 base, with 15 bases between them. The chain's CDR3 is CASSPQEGASYEQYF. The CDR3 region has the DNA TGTGCCAGCAGCCCCCAGGAGGGGGCATCCTACGAGCAGTACTTC.

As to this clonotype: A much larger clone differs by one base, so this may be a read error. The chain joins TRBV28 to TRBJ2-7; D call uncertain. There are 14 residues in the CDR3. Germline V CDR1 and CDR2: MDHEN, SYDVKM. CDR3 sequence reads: CACSASTPRYEQYF. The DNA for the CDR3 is TGTGCCTGCAGTGCCTCAACGCCCCGCTACGAGCAGTACTTC.

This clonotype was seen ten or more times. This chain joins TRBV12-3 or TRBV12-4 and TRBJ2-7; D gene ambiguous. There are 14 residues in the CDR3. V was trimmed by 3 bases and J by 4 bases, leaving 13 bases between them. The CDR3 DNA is TGTGCCAGCAGTTTTAAGTTCGGCAGTTACGAGCAGTACTTC. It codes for CASSFKFGSYEQYF.

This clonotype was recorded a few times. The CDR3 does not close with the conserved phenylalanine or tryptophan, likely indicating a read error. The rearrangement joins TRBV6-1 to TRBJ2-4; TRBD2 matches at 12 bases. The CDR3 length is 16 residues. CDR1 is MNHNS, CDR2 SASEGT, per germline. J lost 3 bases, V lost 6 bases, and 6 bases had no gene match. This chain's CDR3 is CASRRLAGESKNIQYL. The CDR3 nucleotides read TGTGCCAGCAGGAGACTAGCGGGAGAAAGCAAAAACATTCAGTACCTC.

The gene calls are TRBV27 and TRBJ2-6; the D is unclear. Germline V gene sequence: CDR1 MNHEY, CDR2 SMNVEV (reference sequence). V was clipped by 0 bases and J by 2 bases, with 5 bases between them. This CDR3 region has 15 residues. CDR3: CASSLSFAGANVLTF. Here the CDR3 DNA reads TGTGCCAGCAGTTTATCGTTTGCTGGGGCCAACGTCCTGACTTTC.

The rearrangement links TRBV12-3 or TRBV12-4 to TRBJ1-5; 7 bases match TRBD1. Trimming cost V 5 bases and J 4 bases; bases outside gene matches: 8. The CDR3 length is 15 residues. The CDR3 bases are TGTGCCAGCAGTACGACAGGGAGTTATAATCAGCCCCAGCATTTT. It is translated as CASSTTGSYNQPQHF.

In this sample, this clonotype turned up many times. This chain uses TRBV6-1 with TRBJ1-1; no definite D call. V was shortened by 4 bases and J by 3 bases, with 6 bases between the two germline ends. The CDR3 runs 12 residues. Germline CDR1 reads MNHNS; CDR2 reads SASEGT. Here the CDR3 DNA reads TGTGCCAGCAGTGGGGTCTACACTGAAGCTTTCTTT. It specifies CASSGVYTEAFF.

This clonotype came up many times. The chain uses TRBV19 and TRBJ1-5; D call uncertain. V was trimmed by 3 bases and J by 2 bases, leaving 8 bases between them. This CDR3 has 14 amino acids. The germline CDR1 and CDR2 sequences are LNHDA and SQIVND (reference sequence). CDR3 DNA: TGTGCCAGTAGTATGGCCCCAGGCAATCAGCCCCAGCATTTT. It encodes CASSMAPGNQPQHF.

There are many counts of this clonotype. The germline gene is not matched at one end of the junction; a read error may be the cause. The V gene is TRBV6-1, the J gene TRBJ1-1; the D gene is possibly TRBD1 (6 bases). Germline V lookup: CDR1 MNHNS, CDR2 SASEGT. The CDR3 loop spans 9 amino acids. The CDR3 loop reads CASSTDRRF. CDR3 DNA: TGTGCCAGCAGCACCGACAGGCGTTTT.

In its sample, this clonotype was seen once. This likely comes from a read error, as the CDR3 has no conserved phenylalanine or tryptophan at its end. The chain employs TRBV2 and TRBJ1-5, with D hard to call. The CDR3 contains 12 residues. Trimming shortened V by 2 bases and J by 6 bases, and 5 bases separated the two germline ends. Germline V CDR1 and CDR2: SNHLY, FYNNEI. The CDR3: CASSEWAQPQHL. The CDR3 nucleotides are TGTGCCAGCAGTGAATGGGCTCAGCCCCAGCATTTG.

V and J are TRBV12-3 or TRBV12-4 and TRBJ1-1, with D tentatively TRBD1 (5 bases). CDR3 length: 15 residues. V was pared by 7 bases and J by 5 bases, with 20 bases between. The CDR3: CASNPNMGVRTEAFF. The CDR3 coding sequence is TGTGCCAGCAACCCTAATATGGGGGTTCGAACTGAAGCTTTCTTT.

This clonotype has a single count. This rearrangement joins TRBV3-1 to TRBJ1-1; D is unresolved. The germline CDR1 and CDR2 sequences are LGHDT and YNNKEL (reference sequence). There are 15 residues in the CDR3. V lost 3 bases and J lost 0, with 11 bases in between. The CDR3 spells CASSHPSGMNTEAFF. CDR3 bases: TGTGCCAGCAGCCACCCTAGTGGTATGAACACTGAAGCTTTCTTT.

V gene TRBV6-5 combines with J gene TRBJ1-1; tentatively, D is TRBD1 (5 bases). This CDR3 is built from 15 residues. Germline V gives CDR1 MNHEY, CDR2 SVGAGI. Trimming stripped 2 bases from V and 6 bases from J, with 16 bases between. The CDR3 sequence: CASSYIGPRGPEAFF. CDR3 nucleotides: TGTGCCAGCAGTTACATAGGACCCCGGGGCCCTGAAGCTTTCTTT.

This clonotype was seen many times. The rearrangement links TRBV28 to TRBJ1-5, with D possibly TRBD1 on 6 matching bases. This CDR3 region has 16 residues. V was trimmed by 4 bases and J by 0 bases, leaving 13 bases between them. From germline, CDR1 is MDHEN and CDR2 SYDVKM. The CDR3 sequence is CASSSIGQISNQPQHF. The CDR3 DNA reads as TGTGCCAGCAGTTCAATTGGACAGATTAGCAATCAGCCCCAGCATTTT.

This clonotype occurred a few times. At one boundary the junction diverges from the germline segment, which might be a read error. CDR3 DNA sequence: TGTGCCAGCAGTTCCGGACACCACCGCGCCGGGGAGCTGTGTTTT. Translation: CASSSGHHRAGELCF. The gene calls are TRBV27 and TRBJ2-2; either TRBD1 or TRBD2 may supply D (5 bases each). Germline CDR1 MNHEY, CDR2 SMNVEV (reference sequence). CDR3 length: 15 residues.

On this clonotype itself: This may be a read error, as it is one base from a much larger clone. The CDR3 reads CAWLKGRTEQDF. CDR3 DNA sequence: TGTGCCTGGCTGAAGGGTCGGACCGAGCAGGACTTC. This rearrangement joins TRBV30 to TRBJ2-7, with D unresolved. Germline V gives CDR1 GTSNPN, CDR2 SVGIG (reference sequence). The CDR3 is 12 residues long.